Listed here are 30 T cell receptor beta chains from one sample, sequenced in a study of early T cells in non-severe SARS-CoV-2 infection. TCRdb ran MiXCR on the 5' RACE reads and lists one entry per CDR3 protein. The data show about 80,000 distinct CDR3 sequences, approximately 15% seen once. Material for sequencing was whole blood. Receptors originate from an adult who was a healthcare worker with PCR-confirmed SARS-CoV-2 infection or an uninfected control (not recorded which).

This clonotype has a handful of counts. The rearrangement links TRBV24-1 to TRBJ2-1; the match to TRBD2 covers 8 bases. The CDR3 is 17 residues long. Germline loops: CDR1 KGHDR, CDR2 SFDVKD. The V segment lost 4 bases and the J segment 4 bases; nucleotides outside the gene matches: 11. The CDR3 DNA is TGTGCCACCAGTGACACCAGGAAATTAGCGGGATACAATGAGCAGTTCTTC. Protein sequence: CATSDTRKLAGYNEQFF.

The CDR3 DNA follows: TGTGCCAGCGCCAGGGGGATTAATTCACCCCTCCACTTT. It codes for CASARGINSPLHF. The rearrangement uses TRBV6-2 or TRBV6-3 and TRBJ1-6; 7 bases are shared with TRBD1. Unmatched junction bases numbered 4, after V lost 8 bases and J lost 6 bases. Germline V gives CDR1 MNHEY, CDR2 SVGEGT. The CDR3 spans 13 residues.

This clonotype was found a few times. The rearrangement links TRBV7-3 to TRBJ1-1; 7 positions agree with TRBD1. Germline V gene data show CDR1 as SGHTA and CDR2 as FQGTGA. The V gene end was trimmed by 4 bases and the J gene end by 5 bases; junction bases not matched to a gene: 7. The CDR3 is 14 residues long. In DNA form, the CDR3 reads TGTGCCAGCAGCTCACCCGGCAGGGGGACTGAAGCTTTCTTT. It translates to CASSSPGRGTEAFF.

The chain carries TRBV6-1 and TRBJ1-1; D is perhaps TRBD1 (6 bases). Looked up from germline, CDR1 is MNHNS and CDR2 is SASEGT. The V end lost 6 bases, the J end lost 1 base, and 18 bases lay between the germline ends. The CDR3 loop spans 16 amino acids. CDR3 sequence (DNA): TGTGCCAGCAGCCCCCAGGGGACGACAGGGAACACTGAAGCTTTCTTT. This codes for CASSPQGTTGNTEAFF.

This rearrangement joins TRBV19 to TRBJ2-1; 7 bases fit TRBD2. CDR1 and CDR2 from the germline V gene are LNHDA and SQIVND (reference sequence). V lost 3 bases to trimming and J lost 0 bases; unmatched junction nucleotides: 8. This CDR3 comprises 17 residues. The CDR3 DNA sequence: TGTGCCAGTAGTATTTCGGGCGGGAGTCACTCCTACAATGAGCAGTTCTTC. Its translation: CASSISGGSHSYNEQFF.

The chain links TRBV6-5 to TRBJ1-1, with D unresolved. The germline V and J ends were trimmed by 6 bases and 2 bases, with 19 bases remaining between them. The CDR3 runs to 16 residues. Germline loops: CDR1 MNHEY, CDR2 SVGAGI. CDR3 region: CASRGSRAALNTEAFF. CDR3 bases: TGTGCCAGCAGGGGTAGTAGAGCAGCTCTAAACACTGAAGCTTTCTTT.

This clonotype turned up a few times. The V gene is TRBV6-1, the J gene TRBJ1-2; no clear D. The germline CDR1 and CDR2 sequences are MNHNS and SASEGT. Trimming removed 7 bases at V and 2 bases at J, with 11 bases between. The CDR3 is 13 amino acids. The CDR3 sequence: CASMEVSNYGYTF. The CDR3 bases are TGTGCCAGCATGGAGGTGTCCAACTATGGCTACACCTTC.

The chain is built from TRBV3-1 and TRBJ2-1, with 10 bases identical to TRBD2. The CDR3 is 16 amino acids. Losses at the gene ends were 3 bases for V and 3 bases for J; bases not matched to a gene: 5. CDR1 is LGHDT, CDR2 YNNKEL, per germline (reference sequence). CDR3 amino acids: CASSHLAGGLYNEQFF. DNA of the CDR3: TGTGCCAGCAGCCACTTAGCGGGAGGACTCTACAATGAGCAGTTCTTC.

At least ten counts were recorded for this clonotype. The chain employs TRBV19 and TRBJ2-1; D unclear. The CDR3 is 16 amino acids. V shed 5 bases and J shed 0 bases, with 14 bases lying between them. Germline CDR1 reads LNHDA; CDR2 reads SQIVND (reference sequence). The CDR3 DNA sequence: TGTGCCAGTAGTGGGCTTTCCCCTAGCTCCTACAATGAGCAGTTCTTC. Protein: CASSGLSPSSYNEQFF. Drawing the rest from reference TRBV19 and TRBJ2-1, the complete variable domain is DGGITQSPKYLFRKEGQNVTLSCEQNLNHDAMYWYRQDPGQGLRLIYYSQIVNDFQKGDIAEGYSVSREKKESFPLTVTSAQKNPTAFYLCASSGLSPSSYNEQFFGPGTRLTVL.

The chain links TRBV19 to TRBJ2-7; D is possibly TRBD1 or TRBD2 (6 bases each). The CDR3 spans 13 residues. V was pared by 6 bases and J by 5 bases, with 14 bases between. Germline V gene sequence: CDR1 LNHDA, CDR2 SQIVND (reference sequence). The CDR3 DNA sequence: TGTGCCAGTAGCGAGGGGGGTGGAAACGAGCAGTACTTC. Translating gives CASSEGGGNEQYF.

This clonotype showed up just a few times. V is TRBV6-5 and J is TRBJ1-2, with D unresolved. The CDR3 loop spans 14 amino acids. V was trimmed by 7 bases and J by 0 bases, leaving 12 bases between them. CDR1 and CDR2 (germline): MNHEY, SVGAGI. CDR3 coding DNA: TGTGCCAGCATTGGGCAGGCGCCTAACTATGGCTACACCTTC. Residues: CASIGQAPNYGYTF.

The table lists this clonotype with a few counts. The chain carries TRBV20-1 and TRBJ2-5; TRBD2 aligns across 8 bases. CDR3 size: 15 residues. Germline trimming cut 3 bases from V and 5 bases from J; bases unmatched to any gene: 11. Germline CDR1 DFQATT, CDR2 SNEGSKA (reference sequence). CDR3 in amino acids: CSASVFGGAGETQYF. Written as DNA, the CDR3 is TGCAGTGCTAGTGTCTTCGGGGGGGCGGGGGAGACCCAGTACTTC.

DNA of the CDR3: TGCGCCAGCAGCCTAAGGGGACTAGGGGGCAATGAGCAGTTCTTC. Amino acid sequence: CASSLRGLGGNEQFF. This sequence joins TRBV5-1 and TRBJ2-1, with 8 nucleotides matching TRBD2. Trimming removed 4 bases from V and 6 bases from J; junction bases left unmatched: 9. This CDR3 is 15 amino acids long. CDR1 is SGHRS and CDR2 is YFSETQ in the germline V gene.

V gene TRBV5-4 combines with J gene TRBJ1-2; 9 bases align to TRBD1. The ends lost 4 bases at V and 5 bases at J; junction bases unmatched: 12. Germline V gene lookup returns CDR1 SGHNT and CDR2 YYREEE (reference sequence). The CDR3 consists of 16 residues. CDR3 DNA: TGTGCCAGCAGCCCCCGGGACAGGGTTCCGATTTATGGCTACACCTTC. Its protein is CASSPRDRVPIYGYTF.

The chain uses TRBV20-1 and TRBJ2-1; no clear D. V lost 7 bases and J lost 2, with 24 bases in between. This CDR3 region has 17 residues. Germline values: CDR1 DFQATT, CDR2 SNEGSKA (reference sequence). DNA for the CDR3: TGCAGTGTAGAGAGGCCCCTAGTATTGGCCGCCTACAATGAGCAGTTCTTC. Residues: CSVERPLVLAAYNEQFF.

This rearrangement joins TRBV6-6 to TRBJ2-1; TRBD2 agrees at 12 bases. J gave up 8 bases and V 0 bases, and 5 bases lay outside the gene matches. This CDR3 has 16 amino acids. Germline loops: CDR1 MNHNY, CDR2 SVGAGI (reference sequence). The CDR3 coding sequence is TGTGCCAGCAGTTACTCTTCTAGCGGGAGGGCCTATGAGCAGTTCTTC. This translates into CASSYSSSGRAYEQFF.

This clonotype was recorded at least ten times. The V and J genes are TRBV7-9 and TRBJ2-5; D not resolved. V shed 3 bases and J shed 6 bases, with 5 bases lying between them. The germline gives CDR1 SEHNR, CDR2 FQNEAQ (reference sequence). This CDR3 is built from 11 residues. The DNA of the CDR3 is TGTGCCAGCAGCTTTATGAAGACCCAGTACTTC. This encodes CASSFMKTQYF.

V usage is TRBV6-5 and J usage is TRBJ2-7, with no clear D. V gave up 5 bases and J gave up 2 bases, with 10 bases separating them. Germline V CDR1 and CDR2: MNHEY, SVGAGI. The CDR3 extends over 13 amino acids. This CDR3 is CASSAHQTYEQYF. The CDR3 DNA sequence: TGTGCCAGCAGTGCCCATCAAACCTACGAGCAGTACTTC.

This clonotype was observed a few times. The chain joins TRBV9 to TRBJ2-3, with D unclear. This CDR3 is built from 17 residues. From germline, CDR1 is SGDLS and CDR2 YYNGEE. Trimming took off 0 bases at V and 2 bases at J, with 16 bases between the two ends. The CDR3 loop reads CASSVDVRRLPTDTQYF. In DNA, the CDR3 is TGTGCCAGCAGCGTAGATGTTAGGCGACTCCCCACAGATACGCAGTATTTT.

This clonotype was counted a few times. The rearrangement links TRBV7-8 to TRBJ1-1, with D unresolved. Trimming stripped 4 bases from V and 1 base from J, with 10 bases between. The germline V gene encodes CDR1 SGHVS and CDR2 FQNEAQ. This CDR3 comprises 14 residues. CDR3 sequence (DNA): TGTGCCAGCAGCTCGCGGACGGGGAACACTGAAGCTTTCTTT. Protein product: CASSSRTGNTEAFF.

The CDR3, as DNA: TGTGCCAGCAGCCTCGACGTACCCCGGGGGGTAAAATCACCCCTCCACTTT. Amino acids: CASSLDVPRGVKSPLHF. The rearrangement joins TRBV7-8 to TRBJ1-6; the D gene is possibly TRBD1 (5 bases). Germline V gives CDR1 SGHVS, CDR2 FQNEAQ. The CDR3 is made up of 17 amino acids. The V and J ends lost 5 bases and 10 bases respectively, with 24 bases between them.

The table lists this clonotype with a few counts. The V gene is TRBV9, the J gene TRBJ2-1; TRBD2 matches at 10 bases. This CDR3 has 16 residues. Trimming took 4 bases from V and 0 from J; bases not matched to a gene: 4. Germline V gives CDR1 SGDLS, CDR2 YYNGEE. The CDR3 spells CASSKREGSSYNEQFF. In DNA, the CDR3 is TGTGCCAGCAGCAAGCGGGAGGGTAGCTCCTACAATGAGCAGTTCTTC.

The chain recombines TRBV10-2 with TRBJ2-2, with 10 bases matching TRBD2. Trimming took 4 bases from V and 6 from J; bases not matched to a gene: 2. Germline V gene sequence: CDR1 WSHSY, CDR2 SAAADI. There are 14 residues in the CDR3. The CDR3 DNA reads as TGCGCCAGCAGTGGCCTAGCGGGAGCCGGGGAGCTGTTTTTT. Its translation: CASSGLAGAGELFF.

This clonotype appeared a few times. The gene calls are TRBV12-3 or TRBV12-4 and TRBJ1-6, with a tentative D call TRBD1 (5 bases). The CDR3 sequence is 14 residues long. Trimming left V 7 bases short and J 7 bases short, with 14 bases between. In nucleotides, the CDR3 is TGTGCCAGCAATACTGTGGGGGTAAATTCACCCCTCCACTTT. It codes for CASNTVGVNSPLHF.

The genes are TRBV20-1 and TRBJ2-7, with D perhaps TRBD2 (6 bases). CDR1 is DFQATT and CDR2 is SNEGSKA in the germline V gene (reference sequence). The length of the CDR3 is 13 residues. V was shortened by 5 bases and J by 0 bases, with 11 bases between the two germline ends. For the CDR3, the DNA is TGCAGTGCTCCCGGGACTGCCTCCTACGAGCAGTACTTC. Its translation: CSAPGTASYEQYF.

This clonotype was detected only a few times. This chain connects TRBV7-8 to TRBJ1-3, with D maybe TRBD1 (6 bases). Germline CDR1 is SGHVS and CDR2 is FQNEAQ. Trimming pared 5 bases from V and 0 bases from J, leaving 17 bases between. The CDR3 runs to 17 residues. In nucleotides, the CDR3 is TGTGCCAGCAGCCGATACCGACAGGTTCCCTCTGGAAACACCATATATTTT. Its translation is CASSRYRQVPSGNTIYF.

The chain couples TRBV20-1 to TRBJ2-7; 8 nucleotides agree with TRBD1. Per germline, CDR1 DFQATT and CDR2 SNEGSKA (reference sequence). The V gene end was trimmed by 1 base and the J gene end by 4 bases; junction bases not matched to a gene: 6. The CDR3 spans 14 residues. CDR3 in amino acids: CSARAGQGTYEQYF. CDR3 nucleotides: TGCAGTGCTAGAGCCGGACAGGGAACTTACGAGCAGTACTTC.

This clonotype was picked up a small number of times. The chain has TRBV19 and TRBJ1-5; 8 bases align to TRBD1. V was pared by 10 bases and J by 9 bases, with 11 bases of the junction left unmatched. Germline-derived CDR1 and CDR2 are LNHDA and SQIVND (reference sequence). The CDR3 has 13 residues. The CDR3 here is CATTLTGGRPQHF. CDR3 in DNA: TGTGCCACGACCCTAACAGGGGGGAGGCCCCAGCATTTT.

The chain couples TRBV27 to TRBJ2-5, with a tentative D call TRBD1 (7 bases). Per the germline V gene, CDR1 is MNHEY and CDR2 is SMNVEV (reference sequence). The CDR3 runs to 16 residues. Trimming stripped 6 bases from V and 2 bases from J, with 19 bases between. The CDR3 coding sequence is TGTGCCAGCAGGCCAGGGACAGTCGGGACTCAAGAGACCCAGTACTTC. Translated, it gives CASRPGTVGTQETQYF.

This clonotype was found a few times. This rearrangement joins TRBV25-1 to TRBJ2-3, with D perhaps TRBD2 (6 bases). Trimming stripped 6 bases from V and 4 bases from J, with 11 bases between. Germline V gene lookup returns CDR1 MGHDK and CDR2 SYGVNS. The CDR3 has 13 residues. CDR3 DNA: TGTGCCAGCAGCGGGACTTCGCCAGATACGCAGTATTTT. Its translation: CASSGTSPDTQYF.